The sequence of this T cell receptor beta chain was determined in a study of CD4 T cells in relation to SARS-CoV-2 and coronaviruses. Broader study findings: Crossreactivity was assessed only for spike protein, not other viral proteins. In approximately 71% of donors, memory CD4+ clonotypes crossrecognized SARS-CoV-2 and at least one common cold coronavirus spike.

CDR1 is PRHDT, CDR2 FYEKMQ, per germline (reference sequence). CDR3 length: 13 amino acids. The germline V and J ends were trimmed by 2 bases and 11 bases, with 15 bases remaining between them. The unexposed donors gave CD4+ T cells in about 2010-2019, prior to COVID-19. Remarks on this clone: What it recognizes is unknown.

Sequencing was performed with immunoSEQ multiplex PCR; in TCRdb, only in-frame clones are kept and a portion is missing. The table has some 65,000 clones, around 87% seen once. The rearrangement links TRBV13 to TRBJ1-1; the D gene is possibly TRBD1 (6 bases). The sequence came from a human donor in good health. Sequencing input: memory CD4+ T cells from PBMCs. The CDR3 is CASSLRLGAGAFF. The DNA of the CDR3 is TGTGCCAGCAGCTTAAGGTTGGGGGCGGGGGCTTTCTTT.